What follows are 16 T cell receptor beta chains derived from one specimen sequenced in a study of shared clonotypes between healthy human individuals. Naive CD8 populations comprised CD45RO-negative cells positively selected for CCR7, excluding terminally differentiated effector memory CD45RA+ cells. Profiling relied on immunoSEQ multiplex PCR, and the TCRdb table lists in-frame clones only, not all of them. Among under 700,000 clones listed, approximately 95% were seen once. Sequencing was performed on naive CD8+ T cells sorted from blood. All receptors come from a woman under 40 in good health.

The gene calls are TRBV4-2 and TRBJ2-7; TRBD2 agrees at 7 bases. Trimming removed 0 bases from V and 3 bases from J; junction bases left unmatched: 5. The CDR3 contains 15 residues. From germline, CDR1 is LGHNA and CDR2 YNFKEQ. CDR3 sequence reads: CASSQDLRERYEQYF. The DNA for the CDR3 is TGTGCCAGCAGCCAAGATCTGCGGGAGCGCTACGAGCAGTACTTC.

J is TRBJ1-1 and V is TRBV20-1; the D is unclear. V lost 6 bases and J 4 bases, leaving 9 bases between the germline ends. Germline V lookup: CDR1 DFQATT, CDR2 SNEGSKA (reference sequence). This CDR3 has 11 amino acids. CDR3 amino acids: CSAPTGTEAFF. CDR3 coding DNA: TGCAGTGCCCCCACCGGCACTGAAGCTTTCTTT.

V usage is TRBV6-6 and J usage is TRBJ2-2; 9 bases match TRBD1. V shed 10 bases, J shed 5 bases, and the junction held 8 bases outside the gene matches. Germline CDR1 is MNHNY and CDR2 is SVGAGI (reference sequence). CDR3 size: 14 residues. The CDR3 loop reads CATHGQGRTGELFF. As DNA, the CDR3 is TGTGCCACCCATGGACAGGGGCGGACCGGGGAGCTGTTTTTT.

The CDR3 region has the DNA TGTGCTTCCGGGACAGGGTTCTACAATGAGCAGTTCTTC. This sequence encodes CASGTGFYNEQFF. This chain connects TRBV15 to TRBJ2-1; 9 bases line up with TRBD1. Germline V lookup: CDR1 LNHNV, CDR2 YYDKDF (reference sequence). The CDR3 consists of 13 residues.

The CDR3 reads CASSLVPGMTTDTQYF. CDR3 DNA: TGTGCCAGCAGCTTAGTTCCAGGGATGACCACAGATACGCAGTATTTT. The chain is built from TRBV7-2 and TRBJ2-3; possibly TRBD1 for D (5 bases). V was shortened by 1 base and J by 2 bases, with 13 bases between the two germline ends. The CDR3 loop spans 16 amino acids. CDR1 and CDR2 (germline): SGHTA, FQGNSA.

The chain joins TRBV2 to TRBJ1-2, with D perhaps TRBD1 (6 bases). CDR1 is SNHLY, CDR2 FYNNEI, per germline. Between the trimmed V and J ends, which lost 1 base and 5 bases, there was a span of 20 bases. This CDR3 is built from 17 residues. CDR3 region: CASSEGDNHPYSYGYTF. DNA of the CDR3: TGTGCCAGCAGTGAAGGGGACAACCATCCGTACTCATATGGCTACACCTTC.

CDR3 DNA sequence: TGTGCCAGCAGTTTTCAGGGGCCCTACAATGAGCAGTTCTTC. It yields the protein CASSFQGPYNEQFF. This rearrangement joins TRBV27 to TRBJ2-1; a weak D match, TRBD1 (6 bases). CDR3 length: 14 residues. V was clipped by 3 bases and J by 2 bases, with 8 bases between them. CDR1 and CDR2 (germline): MNHEY, SMNVEV (reference sequence).

The chain links TRBV9 to TRBJ2-3; no definite D call. Germline V lookup: CDR1 SGDLS, CDR2 YYNGEE. CDR3 length equals 14 residues. Trimming shortened V by 5 bases and J by 6 bases, and 16 bases separated the two germline ends. The CDR3: CASRADYLRDTQYF. In DNA, the CDR3 is TGTGCCAGCAGGGCGGATTACCTGAGGGATACGCAGTATTTT.

The chain joins TRBV10-3 to TRBJ1-1; TRBD1 agrees at 7 bases. This CDR3 spans 14 amino acids. Germline V lookup: CDR1 ENHRY, CDR2 SYGVKD. V was clipped by 0 bases and J by 5 bases; unmatched bases: 3. The CDR3 spells CAISESRGPTEAFF. The CDR3, as DNA: TGTGCCATCAGTGAGTCTAGGGGGCCTACTGAAGCTTTCTTT.

The genes are TRBV28 and TRBJ2-3; D possibly corresponds to TRBD2 (6 bases). The V gene lost 5 bases and the J gene lost 4 bases, with 13 bases spanning the gap. This CDR3 contains 14 residues. Germline V CDR1 and CDR2: MDHEN, SYDVKM. Here the CDR3 reads CASSPRLDADTQYF. The CDR3 DNA reads as TGTGCCAGCAGTCCACGACTAGACGCAGATACGCAGTATTTT.

The chain joins TRBV27 to TRBJ2-1; tentatively, D is TRBD2 (6 bases). V lost 6 bases, J lost 3 bases, and 12 bases lay in between. Germline assignment: CDR1 MNHEY and CDR2 SMNVEV (reference sequence). The CDR3 sequence is 14 residues long. The CDR3 sequence: CASRAGLGYNEQFF. CDR3 bases: TGTGCCAGCAGGGCGGGATTGGGCTACAATGAGCAGTTCTTC.

The table lists this clone with a count of one. The chain links TRBV2 to TRBJ2-3; TRBD2 agrees at 11 bases. The germline CDR1 and CDR2 sequences are SNHLY and FYNNEI. J lost 5 bases, V lost 10 bases, and 11 bases had no gene match. CDR3 length: 15 residues. The CDR3 region is CATTPLAGVLDTQYF. The DNA for the CDR3 is TGTGCCACCACACCACTAGCGGGAGTTTTAGATACGCAGTATTTT.

The chain carries TRBV7-9 and TRBJ2-5, with TRBD1 as a possible D gene (5 bases). V lost 5 bases and J lost 2, with 12 bases in between. This CDR3 has 14 residues. Germline loops: CDR1 SEHNR, CDR2 FQNEAQ (reference sequence). The CDR3 coding sequence is TGTGCCAGCAGCCTAACGACAGATCAAGAGACCCAGTACTTC. It encodes CASSLTTDQETQYF.

The CDR3 is CASSPQGNTGELFF. DNA for the CDR3: TGTGCCAGCAGTCCACAGGGGAACACCGGGGAGCTGTTTTTT. V and J are TRBV2 and TRBJ2-2, with D possibly being TRBD1 (6 bases). Germline V gene data show CDR1 as SNHLY and CDR2 as FYNNEI. The CDR3 sequence is 14 residues long. V lost 5 bases to trimming and J lost 1 base, with 8 bases between them.

Concerning this clone: Other DNA variants within this sample encode the same CDR3. The chain uses TRBV28 and TRBJ1-1; unclear D gene. This CDR3 region has 12 residues. Trimming shortened V by 6 bases and J by 2 bases, and 7 bases separated the two germline ends. CDR1 is MDHEN, CDR2 SYDVKM, per germline. The DNA for the CDR3 is TGTGCCAGCAGCCCAGGAAACACTGAAGCTTTCTTT. Protein: CASSPGNTEAFF.

V and J are TRBV23-1 and TRBJ2-6; D is unclear. TRBV23-1 is reported as an ORF; its role is uncertain. V dropped 2 bases and J dropped 1 base, with 6 bases sitting between them. The CDR3 length is 15 residues. The CDR3 loop is CASSQGISGANVLTF. CDR3 nucleotides: TGCGCCAGCAGTCAAGGTATATCTGGGGCCAACGTCCTGACTTTC.